The present T cell receptor (beta chain) was sequenced within a study of blood T cell repertoires in COVID-19. Study as a whole: The United States, Italy and Spain provided the acute and convalescent COVID-19 samples. Nucleic acid was either cDNA or gDNA, and it came from T cells, B-cell-depleted T cells, or PBMCs.

J gave up 9 bases and V 3 bases, and 3 bases lay outside the gene matches. Germline CDR1 and CDR2: MNHEY and SMNVEV (reference sequence). This CDR3 has 13 amino acids. As processed by the authors: Amplified reference gene primers provided the basis for estimating nucleated cell counts. Sequencing was performed with immunoSEQ multiplex PCR; in TCRdb, only in-frame clones are kept and a portion is missing. That table supplies the V and J calls and clone size; D and trimming were determined from the DNA. In the table there are about 35,000 clones, 75% to 90% of which are singletons. The TCR comes from a man older than 75 with active COVID-19. The V and J genes are TRBV27 and TRBJ2-1, with 9 bases identical to TRBD2. The sequenced sample consisted of peripheral blood. This chain's CDR3 is CASSFRLAVEQFF. For the CDR3, the DNA is TGTGCCAGCAGTTTTAGACTAGCGGTTGAGCAGTTCTTC.